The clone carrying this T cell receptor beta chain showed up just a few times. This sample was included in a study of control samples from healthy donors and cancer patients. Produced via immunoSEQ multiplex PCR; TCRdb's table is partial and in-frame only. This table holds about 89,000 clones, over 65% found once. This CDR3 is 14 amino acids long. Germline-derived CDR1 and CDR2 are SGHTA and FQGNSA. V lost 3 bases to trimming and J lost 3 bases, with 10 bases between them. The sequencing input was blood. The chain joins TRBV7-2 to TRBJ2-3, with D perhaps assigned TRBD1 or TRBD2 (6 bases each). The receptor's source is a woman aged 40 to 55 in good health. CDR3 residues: CASSFWGATDTQYF. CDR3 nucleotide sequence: TGTGCCAGCAGCTTCTGGGGGGCGACAGATACGCAGTATTTT.